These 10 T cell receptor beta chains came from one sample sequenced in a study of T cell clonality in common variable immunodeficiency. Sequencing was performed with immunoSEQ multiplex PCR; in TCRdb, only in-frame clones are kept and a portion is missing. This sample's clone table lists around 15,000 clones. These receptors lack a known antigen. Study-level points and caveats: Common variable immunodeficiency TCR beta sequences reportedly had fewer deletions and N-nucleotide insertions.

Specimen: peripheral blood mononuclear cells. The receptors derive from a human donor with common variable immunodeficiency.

The CDR3 sequence is CASREYSNSNQPQHF. The CDR3 bases that were read are TGTGCCAGTAGAGAGTACAGCAATAGCAATCAGCCC. V gene TRBV19 combines with J gene TRBJ1-5; D ambiguous. The read terminates 3 residues ahead of where the CDR3 ends, so the germline J gene completes it. This CDR3 comprises 15 residues. V lost 6 bases, J lost 0 bases, and 12 bases lay in between. The germline V gene encodes CDR1 LNHDA and CDR2 SQIVND (reference sequence).

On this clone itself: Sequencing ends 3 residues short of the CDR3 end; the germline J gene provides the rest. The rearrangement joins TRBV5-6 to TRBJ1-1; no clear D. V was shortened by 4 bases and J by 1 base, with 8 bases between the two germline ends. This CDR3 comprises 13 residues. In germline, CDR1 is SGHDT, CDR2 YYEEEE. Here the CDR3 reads CASSQDWNTEAFF. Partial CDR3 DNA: TGTGCCAGCAGCCAGGACTGGAACACTGAA.

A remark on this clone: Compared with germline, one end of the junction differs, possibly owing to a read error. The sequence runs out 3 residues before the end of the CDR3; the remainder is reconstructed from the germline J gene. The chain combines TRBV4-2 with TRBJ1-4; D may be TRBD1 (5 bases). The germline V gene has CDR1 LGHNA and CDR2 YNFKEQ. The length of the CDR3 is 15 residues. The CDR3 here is CASSHRNRKNEKLFF. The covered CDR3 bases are TGCGCCAGCAGCCATCGTAACAGGAAGAATGAAAAA.

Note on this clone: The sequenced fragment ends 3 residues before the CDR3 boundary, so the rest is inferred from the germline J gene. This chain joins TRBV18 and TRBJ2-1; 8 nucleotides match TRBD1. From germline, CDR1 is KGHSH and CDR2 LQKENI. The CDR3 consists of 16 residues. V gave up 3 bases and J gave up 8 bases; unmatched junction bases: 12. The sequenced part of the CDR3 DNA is TGTGCCAGCTCACCCCCCGGTCGCACAGGGGGGTATGAG. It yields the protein CASSPPGRTGGYE. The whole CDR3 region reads CASSPPGRTGGYEQFF.

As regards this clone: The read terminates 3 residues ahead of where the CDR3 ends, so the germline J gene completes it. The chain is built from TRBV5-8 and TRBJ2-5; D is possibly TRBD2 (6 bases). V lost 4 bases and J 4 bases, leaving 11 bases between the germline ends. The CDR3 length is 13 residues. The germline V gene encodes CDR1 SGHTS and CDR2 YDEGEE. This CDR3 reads CASSHSGLETQYF. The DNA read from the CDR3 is TGTGCCAGCAGCCACTCGGGACTAGAGACC.

The CDR3 here is CSILGQGATETQYF. The part of the CDR3 DNA that was read is TGCAGCATCCTGGGACAGGGGGCGACTGAGACC. This chain uses TRBV29-1 with TRBJ2-5; 12 nucleotides match TRBD1. The missing CDR3 end, 3 residues past where the read stops, is filled in from the germline J gene. Germline V gene data show CDR1 as SQVTM and CDR2 as ANQGSEA. After removal of 8 bases from V and 5 bases from J, the junction contained 9 bases not matched to a gene. The CDR3 sequence is 14 residues long.

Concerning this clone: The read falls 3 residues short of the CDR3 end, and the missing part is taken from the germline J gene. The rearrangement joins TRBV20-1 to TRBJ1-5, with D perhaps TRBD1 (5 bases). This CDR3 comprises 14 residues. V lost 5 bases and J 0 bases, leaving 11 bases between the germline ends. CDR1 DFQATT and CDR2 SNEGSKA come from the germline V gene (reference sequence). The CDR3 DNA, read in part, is TGCAGTGCTTCGAAGGGGAATAGCAATCAGCCC. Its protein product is CSASKGNSNQP. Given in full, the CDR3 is CSASKGNSNQPQHF.

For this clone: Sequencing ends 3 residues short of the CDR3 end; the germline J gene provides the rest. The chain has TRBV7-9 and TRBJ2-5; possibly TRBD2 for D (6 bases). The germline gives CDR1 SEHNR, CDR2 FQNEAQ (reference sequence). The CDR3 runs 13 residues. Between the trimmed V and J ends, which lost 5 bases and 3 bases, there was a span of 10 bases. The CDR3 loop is CASSPGLEETQYF. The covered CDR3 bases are TGTGCCAGCAGCCCGGGACTCGAAGAGACC.

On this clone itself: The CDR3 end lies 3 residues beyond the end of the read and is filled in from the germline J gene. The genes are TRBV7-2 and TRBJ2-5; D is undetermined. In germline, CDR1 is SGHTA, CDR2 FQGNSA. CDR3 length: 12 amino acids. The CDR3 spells CASSLEQVTQYF. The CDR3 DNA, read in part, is TGTGCCAGCAGCTTAGAACAAGTAACC.

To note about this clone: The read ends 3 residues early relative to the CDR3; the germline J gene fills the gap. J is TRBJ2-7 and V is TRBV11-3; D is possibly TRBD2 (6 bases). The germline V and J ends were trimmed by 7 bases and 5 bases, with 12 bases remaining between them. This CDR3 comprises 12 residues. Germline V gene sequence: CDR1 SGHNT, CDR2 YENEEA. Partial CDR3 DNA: TGTGCCAGCAACCGGCGGGAACACGAG. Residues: CASNRREHE. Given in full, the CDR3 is CASNRREHEQYF.